This is a list of T cell receptor beta chains from one sample in a study of cytomegalovirus exposure and HLA in healthy donors. Produced via immunoSEQ multiplex PCR; TCRdb's table is partial and in-frame only. The sample has some 160,000 clones, about 78% seen once. The sequenced sample was PBMCs. These receptors were obtained from a male donor in good health and CMV-seronegative. CDR3s include the opening cysteine and the closing phenylalanine or tryptophan. A D gene is named only where the DNA matches it firmly. Not all rows give a size; the values are once, few, many and, for expanded clones, a class.

clone size,V gene,J gene,D gene,CDR3 DNA,CDR3 protein
NA,TRBV27,TRBJ1-2,NA,TGTGCCAGCAGTCCCGCTAACTATGGCTACACCTTC,CASSPANYGYTF
NA,TRBV27,TRBJ1-6,TRBD1,TGTGCCAGCAGTCCTGGACAGGGGGCTGGGGGTAATTCACCCCTCCACTTT,CASSPGQGAGGNSPLHF
NA,TRBV5-6,TRBJ1-6,TRBD1,TGTGCCAGCAGCTCGGGACAGGGTTCCCCATCACCCCTCCACTTT,CASSSGQGSPSPLHF
NA,TRBV14,TRBJ2-1,NA,TGTGCCAGCAGCCAAGATTTAGTAAGGCAGTTCTTC,CASSQDLVRQFF
NA,TRBV7-2,TRBJ2-5,TRBD2,TGTGCCAGCAGCCCTGACTGGCGGGAGGCCCAGTACTTC,CASSPDWREAQYF
NA,TRBV2,TRBJ1-1,NA,TGTGCCAGCAGAAGGAGGGGAGGAACTGAAGCTTTCTTT,CASRRRGGTEAFF
NA,TRBV11-1,TRBJ2-1,TRBD2,TGTGCCAGCAGCCGGACTAGCGGGAGCCCCTACAATGAGCAGTTCTTC,CASSRTSGSPYNEQFF
once,TRBV12-5,TRBJ2-7,NA,TGTGCTAGTGGTCCCGACAGGTCCTACGAGCAGTACTTC,CASGPDRSYEQYF
few,TRBV27,TRBJ1-1,NA,TGTGCCAGCAGTTTAGTTTACAGGGATGAATCTAGTACTTTCTTT,CASSLVYRDESSTFF
NA,TRBV28,TRBJ1-1,NA,TGTGCCAGCAGTCCAGTTCACACTGAAGCTTTCTTT,CASSPVHTEAFF
NA,TRBV7-2,TRBJ1-2,TRBD1,TGTGCCAGCAGCTTAGATAGGGACAGTGGCTACACCTTC,CASSLDRDSGYTF
NA,TRBV7-8,TRBJ2-7,NA,TGTGCCAGCAGCCCAACAGGTTCCGAGCAGTACTTC,CASSPTGSEQYF
once,TRBV2,TRBJ1-4,NA,TGTGCCTCCCTCGCACCGGAGAATGAAAAACTGTTTTTT,CASLAPENEKLFF
NA,TRBV7-2,TRBJ2-7,TRBD2,TGTGCCAGCAGCTTCGGCGGGAGTGCGGCCGAGCAGTACTTC,CASSFGGSAAEQYF
NA,TRBV5-4,TRBJ2-5,TRBD2,TGTGCCAGCAGCCTGACTAGCGGGGCACAAGAGACCCAGTACTTC,CASSLTSGAQETQYF
NA,TRBV19,TRBJ1-1,NA,TGTGCCAGTAGTATTTCATACACTGAAGCTTTCTTT,CASSISYTEAFF
NA,TRBV30,TRBJ1-5,NA,TGTGCCTGGAGTAGGGGGGGGATCAATCAGCCCCAGCATTTT,CAWSRGGINQPQHF